A selection of T cell receptor beta chains follows, all from one sample in a study of T cell responses to AZD1222 COVID-19 vaccine. Only in-frame clones appear in the TCRdb table, and some are missing; sequencing was by immunoSEQ multiplex PCR. Of some 200,000 clones in the sample, roughly 92% were seen once. The sequenced sample was peripheral blood, obtained 28 days after the second AZD1222 dose. Receptors were obtained from an adult who received the AZD1222 COVID-19 vaccine. CDR3s leave out the opening cysteine and the closing phenylalanine or tryptophan. The order of the fields is J gene, CDR3 length, V gene, CDR3 protein.

>TRBJ1-5|14|TRBV18
ASSDRTGGANQPQH
>TRBJ1-4|12|TRBV6-5
ASRSGATNEKLF
>TRBJ2-7|11|TRBV5-1
ASSFRGDYEQY
>TRBJ2-1|9|TRBV3-1/TRBV3-2
ASSHHGEQF
>TRBJ2-1|14|TRBV6-5
ASSSFRDPSYNEQF
>TRBJ2-3|11|TRBV11-1
ASSNNIGDTQY
>TRBJ2-1|14|TRBV24-1
ATSDTRDRAYNEQF
>TRBJ2-5|16|TRBV7-2
ASSLGGTSGSGHETQY
>TRBJ1-5|11|TRBV4-2
ASSQEVGQPQH
>TRBJ1-2|12|TRBV4-2
ASSQVDRVNGYT
>TRBJ2-1|12|TRBV2
ASTGAGSYNEQF
>TRBJ2-1|9|TRBV11-2
ASSIGTLQF
>TRBJ1-5|13|TRBV28
ASSFGGIGNQPQH
>TRBJ1-1|12|TRBV21-1
ASSKATANTEAF
>TRBJ1-5|10|TRBV6-5
ATQTGRQPQH
>TRBJ2-7|13|TRBV10-3
AISGTSGGSYEQY
>TRBJ1-5|12|TRBV18
ASSPTENNQPQH
>TRBJ1-4|12|TRBV7-9
ASKATGGHEKLF
>TRBJ1-5|16|TRBV28
ASSLPRGGDYSNQPQH
>TRBJ1-2|16|TRBV19
ASSKPGGAMVRNYGYT
>TRBJ2-5|14|TRBV15
ATSNPAGGPRGTQY